Sequencing of this T cell receptor beta chain was carried out in a study of T cell responses to AZD1222 COVID-19 vaccine. Overall study results and limits: Compared with day 0, the breadth and depth of the Spike-specific TCR repertoire rose significantly after two doses of AZD1222. The sample set comprised mostly white British donors with more females, and clonal diversity was possibly underestimated. Among AZD1222 vaccinees, only six were seropositive at baseline.

The CDR3 loop spans 12 amino acids. CDR1 is MGHRA and CDR2 is YSYEKL in the germline V gene. Trimming stripped 0 bases from V and 7 bases from J, with 6 bases between. Concerning this clone itself: The antigen remains undetermined.

Repertoires were generated with immunoSEQ multiplex PCR, while TCRdb's copy carries only in-frame clones and drops some. The sample contains 73,000 or so clones, roughly 82% of which appear only once. This chain joins TRBV4-1 and TRBJ1-2, with D unresolved. Sample: peripheral blood, taken on day 0 of AZD1222 vaccination. The sequence derives from an adult in good health. This CDR3 is CASSQDRSGYTF. CDR3 bases: TGCGCCAGCAGCCAAGATAGGAGTGGCTACACCTTC.